The 5 T cell receptor beta chains below come from one sample, sequenced in a study of cytomegalovirus exposure and HLA in healthy donors. Primers for the PCR totalled 60 Vbeta and 13 Jbeta. Sequenced by immunoSEQ multiplex PCR; TCRdb stores in-frame clones only, minus some. The sample consists of 150,000 to 200,000 clones, around 82% of them appearing once. Sequenced input: PBMCs. The receptors were sampled from a man aged 35 to 55 in good health and CMV-seropositive.

The gene calls are TRBV27 and TRBJ2-5, with 14 bases aligning to TRBD2. TRBJ2-7 explains the end of the DNA better; the J call may be wrong. The germline V gene encodes CDR1 MNHEY and CDR2 SMNVEV (reference sequence). This CDR3 comprises 15 residues. The DNA of the CDR3 is TGTGCCAGCAGTCCGGGACTAGCGGGGGCCTACGAGCAGTACTTC. Residues: CASSPGLAGAYEQYF.

The rearrangement joins TRBV4-3 to TRBJ2-1; 10 nucleotides agree with TRBD2. Germline CDR1 and CDR2: LGHNA and YSLEER. This CDR3 is 16 amino acids long. The junction had 4 bases not matched to a gene; V was cut back by 3 bases and J by 2 bases. Here the CDR3 reads CASSQGTSGAYNEQFF. For the CDR3, the DNA is TGCGCCAGCAGCCAGGGAACTAGCGGGGCCTACAATGAGCAGTTCTTC.

This clone showed up just a few times. In DNA, the CDR3 is TGTGCCAGCAAGCGGGACGGGCTTTATAGCAATCAGCCCCAGCATTTT. Translated: CASKRDGLYSNQPQHF. The chain recombines TRBV27 with TRBJ1-5, with D possibly TRBD1 on 5 matching bases. The CDR3 has 16 amino acids. Looked up from germline, CDR1 is MNHEY and CDR2 is SMNVEV (reference sequence). Trimming took off 7 bases at V and 0 bases at J, with 16 bases between the two ends.

This clone was observed a handful of times. The chain's CDR3 is CASSMTGTGGREAFF. CDR3 sequence (DNA): TGTGCCAGCAGCATGACCGGGACAGGGGGACGTGAAGCTTTCTTT. The gene calls are TRBV5-5 and TRBJ1-1, with 11 bases identical to TRBD1. V shed 4 bases and J 7 bases; nucleotides not matched to a gene: 9. Germline lookup yields CDR1 SGHKS and CDR2 YYEKEE (reference sequence). The CDR3 spans 15 residues.

The chain has TRBV19 and TRBJ2-3; D remains unclear. CDR1 is LNHDA, CDR2 SQIVND, per germline (reference sequence). The CDR3 extends over 17 amino acids. V was clipped by 3 bases and J by 0 bases, with 16 bases between them. DNA for the CDR3: TGTGCCAGTAGTATTTTGGCGCCAACGGGTAGCACAGATACGCAGTATTTT. Translation gives CASSILAPTGSTDTQYF.